This T cell receptor (beta chain) is drawn from a study of OX40 agonist ivuxolimab in advanced cancers. Study background: From roughly 23 to 90 years was the age range, with a mean of about 54 years, and approximately 84% were male.

Profiled with immunoSEQ multiplex PCR; TCRdb holds only in-frame clones, not every one. The data show more than 65,000 clones, with 84% seen just once and approximately 25% held by the top ten. Details on this clone: The antigen is unknown.

Study-level findings and limits: Mean expanded clone counts were higher in CD8+ than CD4+ T cells. CD4+ and CD8+ T cells in blood underwent clonal expansion by week 6 at 0.1 to 3.0 mg/kg.

The sequence was collected from an adult with an advanced solid tumor such as melanoma, head and neck, liver or kidney cancer. This specimen was CD4+ or CD8+ T cells sorted from blood, taken in a trial of the OX40 agonist ivuxolimab.

The CDR3 loop is CASSLGGFAKNIQYF. CDR3 nucleotide sequence: TGTGCCAGCAGCTTAGGAGGGTTCGCCAAAAACATTCAGTACTTC. This sequence joins TRBV7-9 and TRBJ2-4; perhaps TRBD2 as D (5 bases). Trimming removed 1 base at V and 1 base at J, with 8 bases between. The CDR3 loop spans 15 amino acids. Germline CDR1 is SEHNR and CDR2 is FQNEAQ (reference sequence). Together with reference TRBV7-9 and TRBJ2-4, the CDR3 gives the full variable domain: DTGVSQNPRHKITKRGQNVTFRCDPISEHNRLYWYRQTLGQGPEFLTYFQNEAQLEKSRLLSDRFSAERPKGSFSTLEIQRTEQGDSAMYLCASSLGGFAKNIQYFGAGTRLSVL.